This TCR beta chain was sequenced during a study of CD8 T cells in Susac syndrome. Random hexamers were used to reverse transcribe the RNA input (about 0.5 to 1 ug). Multiplex immunoSEQ PCR targeted 54 Vbeta and 13 Jbeta TCR beta segments. TCRdb re-called the immunoSEQ multiplex PCR reads with MiXCR, one entry per CDR3 protein. The sample lists 400,000 to 550,000 distinct CDR3 sequences, around 85% occurring once. Blood CD8+ and CD4+ T cells underwent high-throughput TCR beta sequencing. The multiple sclerosis control cohort comprised treatment-naive individuals presenting with stable or active relapsing-remitting disease. The CDR3 spans 17 residues. V dropped 5 bases and J dropped 6; count of bases not matched to a gene: 12.

What was sequenced was CD8+ T cells from PBMCs. V usage is TRBV12-3 or TRBV12-4 and J usage is TRBJ2-2, with 10 bases that match TRBD2. The clonotype was recovered from a human donor with multiple sclerosis. The CDR3 coding sequence is TGTGCCAGCAGTGGAACTAGCGGGAAGATGAGCGCCGGGGAGCTGTTTTTT. Protein product: CASSGTSGKMSAGELFF.